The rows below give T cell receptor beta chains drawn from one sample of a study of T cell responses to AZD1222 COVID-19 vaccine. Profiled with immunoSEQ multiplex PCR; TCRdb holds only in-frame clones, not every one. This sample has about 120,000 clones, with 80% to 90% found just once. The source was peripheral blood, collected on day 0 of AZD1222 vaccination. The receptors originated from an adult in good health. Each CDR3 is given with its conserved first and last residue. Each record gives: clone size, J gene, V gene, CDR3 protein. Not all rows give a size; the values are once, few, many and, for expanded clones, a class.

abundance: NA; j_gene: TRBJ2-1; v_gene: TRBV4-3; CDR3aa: CASSQVGAGLAGHNEQFF
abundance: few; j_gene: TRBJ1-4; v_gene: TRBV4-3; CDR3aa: CASSPQGEKLFF
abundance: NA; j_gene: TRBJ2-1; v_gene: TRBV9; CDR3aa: CASSGRLQTYNEQFF
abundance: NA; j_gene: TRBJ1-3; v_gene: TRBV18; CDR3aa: CASSQGPWQTSGNTIYF
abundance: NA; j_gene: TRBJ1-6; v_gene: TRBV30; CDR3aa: CAWSRDGNNSPLHF
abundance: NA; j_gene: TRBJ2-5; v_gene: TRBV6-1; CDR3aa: CASSEGATGIGGETQYF
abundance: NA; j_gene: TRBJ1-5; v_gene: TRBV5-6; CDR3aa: CASSLIRDSNQPQHF
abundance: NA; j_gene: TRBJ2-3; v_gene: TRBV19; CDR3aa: CASSTHRDRSSGRPDTQYF
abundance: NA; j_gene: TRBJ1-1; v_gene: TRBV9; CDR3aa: CASSVGDRGRTEAFF
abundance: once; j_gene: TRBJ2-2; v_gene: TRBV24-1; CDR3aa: CATMRRTGGELFF
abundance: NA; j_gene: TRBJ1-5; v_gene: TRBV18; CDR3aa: CASSPDGMGNQPQHF
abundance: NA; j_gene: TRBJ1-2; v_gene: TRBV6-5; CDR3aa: CASSYSPQGVDYGYTF
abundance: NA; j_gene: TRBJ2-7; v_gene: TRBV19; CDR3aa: CASSMEIAGQRDEQYF
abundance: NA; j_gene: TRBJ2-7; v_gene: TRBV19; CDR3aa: CASSILGGNEQYF
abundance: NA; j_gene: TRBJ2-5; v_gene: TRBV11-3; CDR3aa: CASSNRGWQGMETQYF
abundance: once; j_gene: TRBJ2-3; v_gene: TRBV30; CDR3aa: CAWSVRGGPDTQYF
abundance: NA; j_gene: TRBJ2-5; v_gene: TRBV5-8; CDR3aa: CASSPGTGQFQETQYF
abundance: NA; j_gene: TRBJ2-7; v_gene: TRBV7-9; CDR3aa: CASSSDRGGYEQYF
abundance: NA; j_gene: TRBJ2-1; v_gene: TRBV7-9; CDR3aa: CASEDTLVF
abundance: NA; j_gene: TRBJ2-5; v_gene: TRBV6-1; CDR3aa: CASSDRDREQRKTQYF
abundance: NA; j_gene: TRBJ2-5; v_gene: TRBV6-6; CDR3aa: CASRPGLHPGTQYF
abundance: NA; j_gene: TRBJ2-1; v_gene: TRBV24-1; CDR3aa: CATSDPTSGKDEQFF
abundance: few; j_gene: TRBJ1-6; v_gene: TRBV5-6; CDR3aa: CASSLGGGEEDSPLHF
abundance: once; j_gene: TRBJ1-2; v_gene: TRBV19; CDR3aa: CASTNRDAKVTGYGYTF
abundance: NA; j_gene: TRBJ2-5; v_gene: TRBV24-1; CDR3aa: CATSDSYQETQYF